The text below deals with one TCR beta chain. Its specificity is unknown. These data belong to a study of human T cells and chemical hapten exposure. Study-wide results and limits: Among expanded TCRs, significantly more large CDR3 similarity clusters formed than among controls. TCRs at a frequency above 1 in 1000 stayed unchanged with DPC sensitization. The presence of alopecia in the donors means their immune response may differ from healthy people's. A positive correlation with patch test score was shown by PT1 expanded TCR counts.

TCRdb recomputed calls from the RACE reads with MiXCR, one row per CDR3 protein. There are some 180,000 distinct CDR3 sequences in the sample; around 24% occur only once, and over 6.5% lies in the top ten. The sample's time point: patch test 1, 2 weeks after DPC sensitization. Stated treatment: therapeutic diphenylcyclopropenone sensitization with weekly scalp DPC. This material consisted of whole blood, taken in connection with sensitization to the hapten diphenylcyclopropenone (DPC). This receptor was taken from a woman in her forties or fifties with alopecia areata. Some clones in this sample may be carry-over from other donors' samples.

CDR3 in DNA: TGCGCCAGCAGCCTGAGGACTAGCGAGCTCACAGATACGCAGTATTTT. Translated: CASSLRTSELTDTQYF. The rearrangement uses TRBV5-1 and TRBJ2-3; 9 bases are a match to TRBD2. J gave up 2 bases and V 4 bases, and 8 bases lay outside the gene matches. The germline CDR1 and CDR2 sequences are SGHRS and YFSETQ. This CDR3 contains 16 residues.